A selection of T cell receptor beta chains follows, all from one sample in a study of blood T cell repertoires in COVID-19. Assay used: immunoSEQ multiplex PCR; TCRdb lists only in-frame clones, some missing. Of roughly 84,000 clones in the sample, roughly three quarters were seen once. Sequences were obtained from peripheral blood. The receptor set was obtained from a man in his sixties with COVID-19, enrolled during active disease. Each CDR3 is given with its conserved first and last residue.

>TRBV27
CASSRRWSGAHYGYTF
>TRBV6-5
CASSYTPQAGYEQFF
>TRBV29-1
CSVGVSGSLTDTQYF
>TRBV5-6
CASSFNSIRKNGYTF
>TRBV7-9
CASSLGASGSDGYTF
>TRBV6-1
CASSEGTPNTGELFF
>TRBV27
CASSPRGGARGYTF
>TRBV4-1
CASSPINQGNTEAFF
>TRBV4-1
CASSQDFTKLAGVSGELFF
>TRBV28
CATSTGELFF
>TRBV10-3
CAISTGTGPETQYF
>TRBV27
CASSPDRANTIYF
>TRBV3-1/TRBV3-2
CASSQRLAGLWTQYF
>TRBV21-1
CASSKGVSYNEQFF
>TRBV7-6
CASSSGFQPTNEKLFF
>TRBV6-6
CASSYGQGRDGYTF
>TRBV27
CASSPLRGVSNQPQHF
>TRBV6-1
CASSDDGYGSQPQHF
>TRBV5-1
CASSLPGIPTTDTQYF
>TRBV6-5
CASSYHGAPLHF
>TRBV25-1
CASSGRDRNNSPLHF
>TRBV7-9
CASSLAGGPLNTEAFF
>TRBV9
CASSVTPGTGSSHGYTF
>TRBV7-2
CASSLRENKGGELFF
>TRBV11-3
CASSNPGQPSTDTQYF
>TRBV5-8
CASRGGGSNYGYTF
>TRBV4-1
CASSQDRPDQPQHF
>TRBV7-9
CASSLAGQKTYTF
>TRBV27
CASTRRLRGGNEQFF
>TRBV29-1
CSVEPGGGGAFF
>TRBV19
CASRGTGGVSNTGELFF
>TRBV5-6
CASSLVFWARANYGYTF
>TRBV6-2/TRBV6-3
CASSYSWLMAETQYF
>TRBV10-3
CAIRGTPQETQYF
>TRBV12-5
CASGPPNGAYRNSNQPQHF
>TRBV7-9
CAIVDRGDGGYTF
>TRBV6-5
CASRTGGIGTEAFF
>TRBV5-5
CASSFGTAGELFF
>TRBV6-5
CASTARQGLRTEAFF
>TRBV30
CAWSDRWRDNQPQHF
>TRBV5-1
CASRPLRQGADTQYF
>TRBV7-9
CASSLLIGREEKLFF
>TRBV27
CASSLSGTRVRNQPQHF
>TRBV2
CASTLGQGYTGELFF
>TRBV5-1
CASSPTPSGGARDEQFF
>TRBV12-5
CASGLDQVGDDF
>TRBV7-3
CASSLEGRSNEQFF
>TRBV3-1/TRBV3-2
CASSFTENTEAFF
>TRBV5-1
CASSLNGAYEQYF
>TRBV7-3
CASSSGGPDTQYF